The next 19 T cell receptor beta chains were all read from a single sample in a study of CD8 T cells in ankylosing spondylitis. MiXCR, run by TCRdb on the 5' RACE reads, gives a single entry per CDR3 protein. In the table there are over 600,000 distinct CDR3 sequences, 15% to 20% of which are singletons. Broader study findings: Several highly homologous variants made up a TCR beta motif, and this motif appeared characteristic of ankylosing spondylitis blood.

Their antigens remain unidentified. The sequenced sample consisted of blood, either unsorted or a sorted T cell fraction (not recorded which). The receptors come from a male donor with ankylosing spondylitis.

This clonotype has more than one count but fewer than ten. The rearrangement links TRBV4-1 to TRBJ2-2, with 8 bases matching TRBD2. The germline V gene encodes CDR1 MGHRA and CDR2 YSYEKL. V was clipped by 0 bases and J by 6 bases; unmatched bases: 12. The CDR3 is made up of 18 amino acids. In DNA, the CDR3 is TGCGCCAGCAGCCAAGATTACGGGAGGGCCCTGATTCCCGGGGAGCTGTTTTTT. Its translation is CASSQDYGRALIPGELFF.

The chain carries TRBV20-1 and TRBJ1-1, with 8 bases that match TRBD1. The V and J ends lost 2 bases and 8 bases, in that order; junction bases with no gene match: 4. The CDR3 has 12 residues. Per germline, CDR1 DFQATT and CDR2 SNEGSKA (reference sequence). CDR3 sequence reads: CSARKQGGEAFF. The CDR3 DNA is TGCAGTGCTAGAAAACAGGGGGGCGAAGCTTTCTTT.

The chain recombines TRBV3-1 with TRBJ2-2; tentative D call: TRBD1 (5 bases). The CDR3 length is 16 residues. Per the germline V gene, CDR1 is LGHDT and CDR2 is YNNKEL (reference sequence). Trimming took off 3 bases at V and 5 bases at J, with 16 bases between the two ends. As DNA, the CDR3 is TGTGCCAGCAGCCAGAACAGGCAGAGATGGACCGGGGAGCTGTTTTTT. This codes for CASSQNRQRWTGELFF.

V usage is TRBV7-7 and J usage is TRBJ2-1, with 11 bases identical to TRBD2. V lost 1 base, J lost 6 bases, and 2 bases stayed unmatched. The CDR3 length is 15 residues. Germline assignment: CDR1 SSHAT and CDR2 FNYEAQ (reference sequence). CDR3 protein: CASSLGSGRANEQFF. The DNA of the CDR3 is TGTGCCAGCAGCTTAGGTAGCGGGAGGGCCAATGAGCAGTTCTTC.

The V and J genes are TRBV28 and TRBJ2-5; the match to TRBD2 covers 12 bases. Per the germline V gene, CDR1 is MDHEN and CDR2 is SYDVKM. The CDR3 covers 16 residues. The V and J ends lost 6 bases and 4 bases, in that order; junction bases with no gene match: 9. This CDR3 reads CASRAATSGRGETQYF. The CDR3 DNA reads as TGTGCCAGCAGAGCGGCGACTAGCGGGAGAGGAGAGACCCAGTACTTC.

This clonotype was recorded a few times. The chain joins TRBV7-2 to TRBJ2-3; D unclear. This CDR3 has 13 amino acids. Per germline, CDR1 SGHTA and CDR2 FQGNSA. Deletions cut 2 bases from V and 2 bases from J, with 5 bases between. CDR3 in DNA: TGTGCCAGCAGCTTATCGTTCACAGATACGCAGTATTTT. It specifies CASSLSFTDTQYF.

V and J are TRBV11-2 and TRBJ1-4; D is undetermined. The CDR3 extends over 15 amino acids. Looked up from germline, CDR1 is SGHAT and CDR2 is FQNNGV. Trimming took off 3 bases at V and 5 bases at J, with 13 bases between the two ends. Here the CDR3 DNA reads TGTGCCAGCAGCTTCCGAGGCGGGAGGAATGAAAAACTGTTTTTT. Encoded protein: CASSFRGGRNEKLFF.

This clonotype was detected ten times or more. The chain combines TRBV4-2 with TRBJ1-4; D perhaps matches TRBD1 (6 bases). The CDR3 length is 15 residues. V was trimmed by 1 base and J by 6 bases, leaving 12 bases between them. Germline values: CDR1 LGHNA, CDR2 YNFKEQ. Here the CDR3 reads CASSQVGAGDEKLFF. CDR3 nucleotides: TGTGCCAGCAGCCAAGTGGGGGCAGGGGATGAAAAACTGTTTTTT.

This clonotype was seen more than once but under ten times. V is TRBV28 and J is TRBJ1-4, with a tentative D call TRBD1 (6 bases). CDR3 size: 15 residues. V shed 7 bases and J shed 4 bases, with 16 bases lying between them. Germline loops: CDR1 MDHEN, CDR2 SYDVKM. DNA of the CDR3: TGTGCCAGCAATAAGCTGAGACAGGATAATGAAAAACTGTTTTTT. Translating gives CASNKLRQDNEKLFF.

The J gene is TRBJ1-4, the V gene TRBV6-1; weak D call: TRBD1 (6 bases). The CDR3 loop spans 13 amino acids. V lost 7 bases to trimming and J lost 8 bases, with 14 bases between them. Germline CDR1 and CDR2: MNHNS and SASEGT. In nucleotides, the CDR3 is TGTGCCAGCAACCGGGGGGCGCGAGAAAAACTGTTTTTT. It yields the protein CASNRGAREKLFF.

The gene calls are TRBV6-2 or TRBV6-3 and TRBJ1-1, with D perhaps TRBD1 (5 bases). V lost 6 bases to trimming and J lost 3 bases, with 11 bases between them. Germline V gives CDR1 MNHEY, CDR2 SVGEGT. This CDR3 has 13 residues. CDR3 nucleotide sequence: TGTGCCAGCAGGAATCCAGGGTACACTGAAGCTTTCTTT. It translates to CASRNPGYTEAFF.

The V gene is TRBV6-2 or TRBV6-3, the J gene TRBJ2-7; 7 bases fit TRBD1. Germline CDR1 and CDR2: MNHEY and SVGEGT. This CDR3 has 14 amino acids. V trimming: 4 bases; J trimming: 3 bases; junction bases outside the gene matches: 6. This CDR3 reads CASSSQRQGYEQYF. The DNA of the CDR3 is TGTGCCAGCAGTTCCCAACGACAGGGCTACGAGCAGTACTTC.

The table lists this clonotype with a count of one. This chain connects TRBV18 to TRBJ2-5; tentatively, D is TRBD2 (6 bases). Germline V CDR1 and CDR2: KGHSH, LQKENI. V lost 6 bases and J 1 base, leaving 12 bases between the germline ends. This CDR3 region has 14 residues. The CDR3 nucleotides read TGTGCCAGCTCCGCGGGACGTACCCAAGAGACCCAGTACTTC. This encodes CASSAGRTQETQYF.

CDR3 amino acids: CASSLDPDFYGYTF. DNA for the CDR3: TGCGCCAGCAGCTTGGACCCGGATTTCTATGGCTACACCTTC. The V call is TRBV5-1, the J call TRBJ1-2; no definite D call. The CDR3 sequence is 14 residues long. V dropped 0 bases and J dropped 4 bases, with 10 bases sitting between them. CDR1 SGHRS and CDR2 YFSETQ come from the germline V gene. The entire variable domain, with the rest obtained from reference TRBV5-1 and TRBJ1-2, is as follows: KAGVTQTPRYLIKTRGQQVTLSCSPISGHRSVSWYQQTPGQGLQFLFEYFSETQRNKGNFPGRFSGRQFSNSRSEMNVSTLELGDSALYLCASSLDPDFYGYTFGSGTRLTVV.

The chain links TRBV29-1 to TRBJ2-3, with 7 bases lining up with TRBD2. V shed 3 bases, J shed 1 base, and the junction held 4 bases outside the gene matches. The CDR3 runs 14 residues. CDR1 SQVTM and CDR2 ANQGSEA come from the germline V gene. DNA of the CDR3: TGCAGCGTTGACGGGACTAAGGGCACAGATACGCAGTATTTT. This codes for CSVDGTKGTDTQYF.

The J gene is TRBJ2-2, the V gene TRBV5-5; D might be TRBD1 (6 bases). This CDR3 has 17 amino acids. CDR1 is SGHKS, CDR2 YYEKEE, per germline (reference sequence). The V end was cut by 0 bases, the J end by 0 bases, with 12 bases between. The chain's CDR3 is CASSLGPGTPNTGELFF. The DNA for the CDR3 is TGTGCCAGCAGCTTGGGGCCAGGGACACCGAACACCGGGGAGCTGTTTTTT.

There are a few counts of this clonotype. The chain employs TRBV4-1 and TRBJ2-3, with 9 bases aligning to TRBD2. CDR1 is MGHRA, CDR2 YSYEKL, per germline. V lost 4 bases, J lost 6 bases, and 11 bases stayed unmatched. CDR3 size: 16 residues. The CDR3 region has the DNA TGCGCCAGCAGCCCTTCGAAGACTAGCGGAACGGATACGCAGTATTTT. Encoded protein: CASSPSKTSGTDTQYF.

The CDR3 region has the DNA TGTGCCACCAGCAGAAACAGGGACCCGTACAATGAGCAGTTCTTC. Its protein is CATSRNRDPYNEQFF. V is TRBV15 and J is TRBJ2-1; D possibly corresponds to TRBD1 (6 bases). Germline loops: CDR1 LNHNV, CDR2 YYDKDF (reference sequence). Between the trimmed V and J ends, which lost 2 bases and 4 bases, there was a span of 12 bases. This CDR3 is 15 amino acids long.

The chain couples TRBV5-1 to TRBJ2-5; D ambiguous. The CDR3 totals 15 residues. The V end was cut by 2 bases, the J end by 3 bases, with 14 bases between. Germline CDR1 and CDR2: SGHRS and YFSETQ. CDR3 region: CASSFGPYVEETQYF. In DNA form, the CDR3 reads TGCGCCAGCAGCTTCGGCCCCTATGTGGAAGAGACCCAGTACTTC. The whole variable domain, filled in from reference TRBV5-1 and TRBJ2-5, reads KAGVTQTPRYLIKTRGQQVTLSCSPISGHRSVSWYQQTPGQGLQFLFEYFSETQRNKGNFPGRFSGRQFSNSRSEMNVSTLELGDSALYLCASSFGPYVEETQYFGPGTRLLVL.